The 11 T cell receptor beta chains below all came from one sample that was sequenced in a study of cytomegalovirus exposure and HLA in healthy donors (dated by TCRdb to the late 2010s). Library method: the immunoSEQ multiplex PCR assay. For the multiplex PCR, a mixture combining 60 forward primers for TCR Vbeta segments and 13 reverse primers for TCR Jbeta segments was used. The source is immuneACCESS, and TCRdb retained only in-frame sequences with V and J called. Part of the clones is not carried over; for the studies checked, unresolved V genes explain less than half of this, and the remainder is unexplained. For this sample there are about 120,000 clones; roughly 78% appear just once. The ten largest clones represent around 4% of the sample. What was sequenced was PBMCs. These receptors were collected from a man aged 25 to 45 in good health and CMV-seronegative.

There are a few counts of this clone. This sequence joins TRBV5-6 and TRBJ1-1; unclear D gene. Germline-derived CDR1 and CDR2 are SGHDT and YYEEEE. The CDR3 has 13 residues. V gave up 1 base and J gave up 4 bases, with 8 bases separating them. DNA of the CDR3: TGTGCCAGCAGCTTGATCGGGTTCACTGAAGCTTTCTTT. Translation: CASSLIGFTEAFF.

This clone was counted between two and nine times. The chain carries TRBV5-6 and TRBJ2-3, with D maybe TRBD1 (6 bases). The germline V gene encodes CDR1 SGHDT and CDR2 YYEEEE. This CDR3 has 14 residues. V gave up 4 bases and J gave up 2 bases, with 11 bases separating them. This chain's CDR3 is CASSLWTVTDTQYF. CDR3 sequence (DNA): TGTGCCAGCAGCCTGTGGACAGTCACAGATACGCAGTATTTT.

This clone was found a few times. This rearrangement joins TRBV9 to TRBJ2-5, with a tentative D call TRBD1 (6 bases). The CDR3 has 14 residues. The V gene lost 0 bases and the J gene lost 3 bases, with 9 bases spanning the gap. Germline V lookup: CDR1 SGDLS, CDR2 YYNGEE. The CDR3 bases are TGTGCCAGCAGCGTAGGCCAGGGGAAAGAGACCCAGTACTTC. Its protein is CASSVGQGKETQYF.

The gene calls are TRBV4-1 and TRBJ2-1; D is possibly TRBD1 (6 bases). The CDR3 is made up of 15 amino acids. Trimming removed 5 bases from V and 6 bases from J, with 17 bases in between. Germline V CDR1 and CDR2: MGHRA, YSYEKL. CDR3 sequence reads: CASSGRGLGGNEQFF. In DNA, the CDR3 is TGCGCCAGCAGCGGAAGGGGGTTAGGCGGCAATGAGCAGTTCTTC.

The chain links TRBV19 to TRBJ2-2; D is unresolved. Trimming cost V 10 bases and J 5 bases, with 11 bases left between them. This CDR3 is 12 amino acids long. CDR1 and CDR2 (germline): LNHDA, SQIVND (reference sequence). This chain's CDR3 is CATASRTGELFF. The CDR3 coding sequence is TGTGCCACCGCTTCGAGAACCGGGGAGCTGTTTTTT. Drawing the rest from reference TRBV19 and TRBJ2-2, the complete variable domain is DGGITQSPKYLFRKEGQNVTLSCEQNLNHDAMYWYRQDPGQGLRLIYYSQIVNDFQKGDIAEGYSVSREKKESFPLTVTSAQKNPTAFYLCATASRTGELFFGEGSRLTVL.

The J gene is TRBJ1-1, the V gene TRBV25-1; D remains unclear. The CDR3 is made up of 14 amino acids. Between the trimmed V and J ends, which lost 7 bases and 5 bases, there was a span of 17 bases. Germline lookup yields CDR1 MGHDK and CDR2 SYGVNS. The CDR3 protein is CASTEGLHYTEAFF. The CDR3, as DNA: TGTGCCAGCACCGAGGGCCTTCACTATACTGAAGCTTTCTTT.

This chain links TRBV30 with TRBJ2-5; tentatively, D is TRBD2 (5 bases). V was cut by 4 bases and J by 5 bases, with 8 bases left in between. CDR3 length: 11 residues. Looked up from germline, CDR1 is GTSNPN and CDR2 is SVGIG (reference sequence). The CDR3 DNA reads as TGTGCCTGGACTAGCTCCGAGACCCAGTACTTC. Translated, it gives CAWTSSETQYF.

The chain employs TRBV28 and TRBJ2-6; possible D gene TRBD1, 6 bases. The CDR3 extends over 15 amino acids. V was clipped by 6 bases and J by 2 bases, with 11 bases between them. The germline V gene encodes CDR1 MDHEN and CDR2 SYDVKM. The CDR3 DNA reads TGTGCCAGCAGCACGCAGGGGCCTGGGGCCAACGTCCTGACTTTC. The encoded protein is CASSTQGPGANVLTF. Filled out from reference TRBV28 and TRBJ2-6, the complete variable domain reads DVKVTQSSRYLVKRTGEKVFLECVQDMDHENMFWYRQDPGLGLRLIYFSYDVKMKEKGDIPEGYSVSREKKERFSLILESASTNQTSMYLCASSTQGPGANVLTFGAGSRLTVL.

A note on this clone: This sample also contains other DNA sequences that code for the same CDR3. This sequence joins TRBV7-2 and TRBJ2-1; TRBD1 agrees at 7 bases. The CDR3 covers 16 residues. Germline V lookup: CDR1 SGHTA, CDR2 FQGNSA. Losses at the gene ends were 0 bases for V and 10 bases for J; bases not matched to a gene: 12. The CDR3 here is CASSLAATGWSNEQFF. CDR3 in DNA: TGTGCCAGCAGCTTAGCTGCGACAGGGTGGTCCAACGAGCAGTTCTTC.

The chain recombines TRBV6-4 with TRBJ2-7, with D possibly matching TRBD2 (5 bases). Per the germline V gene, CDR1 is MRHNA and CDR2 is SNTAGT. The CDR3 loop spans 14 amino acids. V was shortened by 4 bases and J by 7 bases, with 17 bases between the two germline ends. For the CDR3, the DNA is TGTGCCAGCAGTGTAGAATGGGCCAGAGGGGAGCAGTACTTC. It specifies CASSVEWARGEQYF.

The chain carries TRBV7-9 and TRBJ1-5; 7 nucleotides line up with TRBD1. Trimming took 1 base from V and 2 from J; bases not matched to a gene: 2. CDR1 is SEHNR and CDR2 is FQNEAQ in the germline V gene (reference sequence). This CDR3 has 15 amino acids. The CDR3 region is CASSLEGGGNQPQHF. The CDR3 bases are TGTGCCAGCAGCTTAGAAGGGGGCGGCAATCAGCCCCAGCATTTT. The whole variable domain, filled in from reference TRBV7-9 and TRBJ1-5, reads DTGVSQNPRHKITKRGQNVTFRCDPISEHNRLYWYRQTLGQGPEFLTYFQNEAQLEKSRLLSDRFSAERPKGSFSTLEIQRTEQGDSAMYLCASSLEGGGNQPQHFGDGTRLSIL.